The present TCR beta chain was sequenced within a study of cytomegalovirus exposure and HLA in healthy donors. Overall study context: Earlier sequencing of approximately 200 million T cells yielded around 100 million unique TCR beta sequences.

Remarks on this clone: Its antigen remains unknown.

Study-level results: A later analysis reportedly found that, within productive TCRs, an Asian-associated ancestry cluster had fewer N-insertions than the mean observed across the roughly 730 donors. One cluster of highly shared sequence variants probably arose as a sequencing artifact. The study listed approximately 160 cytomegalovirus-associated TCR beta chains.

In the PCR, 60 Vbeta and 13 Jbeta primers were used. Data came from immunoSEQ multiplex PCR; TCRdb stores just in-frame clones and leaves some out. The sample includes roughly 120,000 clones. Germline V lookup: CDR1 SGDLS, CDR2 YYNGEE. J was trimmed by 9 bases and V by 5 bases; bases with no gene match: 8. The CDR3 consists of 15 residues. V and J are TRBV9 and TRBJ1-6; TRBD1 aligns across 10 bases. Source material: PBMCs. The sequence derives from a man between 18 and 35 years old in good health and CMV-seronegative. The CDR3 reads CASRPGTGVGSPLHF. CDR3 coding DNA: TGTGCCAGCAGACCCGGGACAGGGGTAGGTTCACCCCTCCACTTT.